The TCR beta chain under discussion was sequenced for a study of T cell responses to AZD1222 COVID-19 vaccine. Broader study findings: There were repertoire samples only from the period after the peak T cell response.

V was clipped by 6 bases and J by 1 base, with 13 bases between them. Looked up from germline, CDR1 is SNHLY and CDR2 is FYNNEI. This CDR3 has 15 amino acids. Produced via immunoSEQ multiplex PCR; TCRdb's table is partial and in-frame only. The table has 120,000 or so clones, about 92% seen once. Details on this clone: Its antigen is still unknown.

This TCR came from an adult in good health. This specimen was peripheral blood, taken on day 0 of AZD1222 vaccination. J is TRBJ2-4 and V is TRBV2, with D maybe TRBD2 (5 bases). The CDR3 loop reads CASRRERSAKNIQYF. DNA of the CDR3: TGTGCCAGCAGGAGGGAACGGAGCGCCAAAAACATTCAGTACTTC.